The clone carrying this T cell receptor beta chain has a count of ten or more. The target antigen is unknown. Trimming took 5 bases from V and 8 from J, leaving 10 bases between them. This CDR3 is 12 amino acids long. Germline CDR1 reads SGHTA; CDR2 reads FQGNSA. This specimen belongs to a study of post-analysis software for immune sequencing data. Study details: Relapsing-remitting, secondary progressive and progressive-relapsing forms of multiple sclerosis all featured among disease courses. Study results and caveats: Higher frequency in patients than in controls was seen for roughly 5 TRBV segments, with TRBV5-6, TRBV5-1 and TRBV20-1 among them. Those with multiple sclerosis, the patient group, showed significantly lower normalized Chao1 diversity than controls.

Unique molecular identifiers were present in the TCR beta cDNA libraries. TCRdb fed the PCR reads into MiXCR, producing one record per CDR3 protein. The table records fewer than 550,000 distinct CDR3 sequences, 30% to 40% of them present only once. The gene calls are TRBV7-2 and TRBJ2-1; no definite D call. Sequenced input: blood. The clonotype comes from a girl aged 2 to 17 with multiple sclerosis. The CDR3 DNA reads TGTGCCAGCAGCCTGACCGCACATGAGCAGTTCTTC. Translating gives CASSLTAHEQFF. Full variable domain (outside the CDR3, taken from reference TRBV7-2 and TRBJ2-1): GAGVSQSPSNKVTEKGKDVELRCDPISGHTALYWYRQSLGQGLEFLIYFQGNSAPDKSGLPSDRFSAERTGGSVSTLTIQRTQQEDSAVYLCASSLTAHEQFFGPGTRLTVL.